A single sample is the source of the 16 T cell receptor beta chains below, sequenced in a study of OX40 agonist ivuxolimab in advanced cancers. The protocol was immunoSEQ multiplex PCR, while the TCRdb copy is restricted to in-frame clones and leaves out a portion. The table lists approximately 82,000 clones, 70% to 90% of them singletons. Sequencing used CD4+ or CD8+ T cells sorted from blood, obtained in a trial of the OX40 agonist ivuxolimab. All receptors derive from an adult with an advanced solid tumor such as melanoma, head and neck, liver or kidney cancer.

In this sample, this clone turned up once. DNA for the CDR3: TGCAGCGTGAGGGGGGATTCGGGTTATGGCTACACCTTC. It translates to CSVRGDSGYGYTF. V gene TRBV29-1 combines with J gene TRBJ1-2; D is possibly TRBD1 (6 bases). V gave up 6 bases and J gave up 5 bases, with 16 bases separating them. This CDR3 comprises 13 residues. The germline V gene encodes CDR1 SQVTM and CDR2 ANQGSEA. The complete variable domain, with remaining parts taken from reference TRBV29-1 and TRBJ1-2, reads SAVISQKPSRDICQRGTSLTIQCQVDSQVTMMFWYRQQPGQSLTLIATANQGSEATYESGFVIDKFPISRPNLTFSTLTVSNMSPEDSSIYLCSVRGDSGYGYTFGSGTRLTVV.

This clone appeared a single time. The CDR3 sequence: CASSPTPGRYNEQFF. In DNA form, the CDR3 reads TGTGCCAGCAGCCCCACCCCGGGACGGTACAATGAGCAGTTCTTC. The V and J genes are TRBV7-8 and TRBJ2-1; D is tentatively TRBD1 or TRBD2 (5 bases each). The CDR3 has 15 residues. Germline lookup yields CDR1 SGHVS and CDR2 FQNEAQ. V lost 5 bases, J lost 4 bases, and 15 bases lay in between. Drawing the rest from reference TRBV7-8 and TRBJ2-1, the complete variable domain is GAGVSQSPRYKVAKRGQDVALRCDPISGHVSLFWYQQALGQGPEFLTYFQNEAQLDKSGLPSDRFFAERPEGSVSTLKIQRTQQEDSAVYLCASSPTPGRYNEQFFGPGTRLTVL.

In this sample, this clone turned up once. The J gene is TRBJ2-3, the V gene TRBV27, with D possibly being TRBD2 (7 bases). Between the trimmed V and J ends, which lost 10 bases and 6 bases, there was a span of 20 bases. Germline lookup yields CDR1 MNHEY and CDR2 SMNVEV (reference sequence). CDR3 length equals 14 residues. Written as DNA, the CDR3 is TGTGCCATGGGGGGCGGGGGTCGAGTTGATACGCAGTATTTT. This sequence encodes CAMGGGGRVDTQYF.

V is TRBV5-1 and J is TRBJ2-1; 9 bases line up with TRBD2. The germline CDR1 and CDR2 sequences are SGHRS and YFSETQ. CDR3 length: 16 amino acids. Trimming took 0 bases from V and 7 from J; bases not matched to a gene: 8. CDR3 sequence: CASSLVPAGGTNEQFF. The CDR3 DNA sequence: TGCGCCAGCAGCTTGGTCCCAGCGGGGGGAACAAATGAGCAGTTCTTC.

The genes are TRBV4-3 and TRBJ2-7, with D perhaps TRBD2 (6 bases). V lost 1 base and J lost 2, with 15 bases in between. The germline gives CDR1 LGHNA, CDR2 YSLEER. This CDR3 is 16 amino acids long. CDR3 residues: CASSQVWGDPPYEQYF. CDR3 bases: TGCGCCAGCAGCCAAGTGTGGGGGGATCCTCCCTACGAGCAGTACTTC.

V gene TRBV4-1 combines with J gene TRBJ1-1; TRBD1 is a possible D gene (6 bases). Trimming shortened V by 5 bases and J by 1 base, and 11 bases separated the two germline ends. The germline gives CDR1 MGHRA, CDR2 YSYEKL. The CDR3 consists of 14 residues. In nucleotides, the CDR3 is TGCGCCAGCAGCTCCCGGACAGAGAACACTGAAGCTTTCTTT. Translated, it gives CASSSRTENTEAFF.

This chain uses TRBV7-6 with TRBJ2-3, with D uncertain. CDR1 and CDR2 (germline): SGHVS, FNYEAQ. The germline V and J ends were trimmed by 4 bases and 3 bases, with 11 bases remaining between them. CDR3 length: 14 amino acids. The chain's CDR3 is CASSSPFRTDTQYF. The CDR3 region has the DNA TGTGCCAGCAGCTCCCCATTCCGGACAGATACGCAGTATTTT.

The chain uses TRBV11-2 and TRBJ1-2, with D unresolved. The CDR3 consists of 13 residues. The V end lost 0 bases, the J end lost 7 bases, and 9 bases lay between the germline ends. In germline, CDR1 is SGHAT, CDR2 FQNNGV. The CDR3 coding sequence is TGTGCCAGCAGCTTAGACAAGCTCCGTGGCTACACCTTC. Translation gives CASSLDKLRGYTF.

The V gene is TRBV7-2, the J gene TRBJ1-2; D is ambiguous. The CDR3 is 16 residues long. V gave up 0 bases and J gave up 1 base, with 12 bases separating them. CDR1 and CDR2 (germline): SGHTA, FQGNSA. For the CDR3, the DNA is TGTGCCAGCAGCTTAGCGGGCCCAGGCGGTAACTATGGCTACACCTTC. Protein: CASSLAGPGGNYGYTF.

The CDR3 region is CSVGLAGGQETQYF. The CDR3 coding sequence is TGCAGCGTTGGTTTAGCGGGGGGGCAAGAGACCCAGTACTTC. The chain combines TRBV29-1 with TRBJ2-5; 11 bases line up with TRBD2. From germline, CDR1 is SQVTM and CDR2 ANQGSEA. The J segment lost 2 bases and the V segment lost 4 bases, leaving 3 bases of the junction unmatched. CDR3 length: 14 amino acids.

This clone appeared a single time. The chain joins TRBV7-2 to TRBJ2-7, with 8 bases lining up with TRBD2. J gave up 0 bases and V 5 bases, and 6 bases lay outside the gene matches. The length of the CDR3 is 15 residues. Germline loops: CDR1 SGHTA, CDR2 FQGNSA. CDR3 loop: CASSQVAGNSYEQYF. The DNA of the CDR3 is TGTGCCAGCAGCCAAGTAGCGGGGAACTCCTACGAGCAGTACTTC.

This chain links TRBV6-1 with TRBJ2-1; 7 nucleotides align to TRBD1. V gave up 6 bases and J gave up 0 bases; unmatched junction bases: 5. Germline lookup yields CDR1 MNHNS and CDR2 SASEGT. This CDR3 is 15 amino acids long. The CDR3 reads CASRPTGSSYNEQFF. CDR3 in DNA: TGTGCCAGCAGGCCGACAGGGAGCTCCTACAATGAGCAGTTCTTC.

The J gene is TRBJ1-2, the V gene TRBV6-1, with a possible D match to TRBD1 (5 bases). Germline loops: CDR1 MNHNS, CDR2 SASEGT. The CDR3 contains 13 residues. Trimming removed 6 bases from V and 8 bases from J, with 16 bases in between. Written as DNA, the CDR3 is TGTGCCAGCAGCTTGGGGGAGACGGTAGGCTACACCTTC. It yields the protein CASSLGETVGYTF.

This clone was picked up a small number of times. This chain uses TRBV30 with TRBJ2-5, with D maybe TRBD1 (5 bases). V gave up 0 bases and J gave up 4 bases, with 9 bases separating them. The CDR3 is 13 residues long. CDR1 GTSNPN and CDR2 SVGIG come from the germline V gene (reference sequence). CDR3: CAWSVGVVETQYF. The CDR3, as DNA: TGTGCCTGGAGTGTAGGGGTCGTAGAGACCCAGTACTTC.

There are a few counts of this clone. V usage is TRBV6-5 and J usage is TRBJ1-6; 10 bases agree with TRBD1. The germline gives CDR1 MNHEY, CDR2 SVGAGI. V trimming: 4 bases; J trimming: 7 bases; junction bases outside the gene matches: 4. The CDR3 is 15 residues long. In nucleotides, the CDR3 is TGTGCCAGCAGTTGGGACAGGGGACGGAATTCACCCCTCCACTTT. It yields the protein CASSWDRGRNSPLHF.

The chain uses TRBV4-2 and TRBJ2-3, with 9 bases identical to TRBD1. The J segment lost 4 bases and the V segment lost 1 base, leaving 12 bases of the junction unmatched. Per the germline V gene, CDR1 is LGHNA and CDR2 is YNFKEQ. This CDR3 is built from 18 residues. CDR3 sequence: CASSQALPTGGSPDTQYF. In DNA, the CDR3 is TGTGCCAGCAGCCAAGCACTCCCTACAGGGGGCAGCCCAGATACGCAGTATTTT.